Detailed here is one TCR beta chain. This clonotype was recorded a few times. Its recognized antigen is unknown. No qualities accompany the bases; no much larger clone lies one base away. Per the germline V gene, SNHLY is the CDR1 and FYNNEI is the CDR2. The CDR3 holds 16 amino acids from the cysteine to the phenylalanine. The only DNA kept is the CDR3, 48 bases in frame from the first base. V lost 5 bases and J lost 0 bases; the stretch between them is 17 bases long. Amplification of TCR beta CDR3 regions was carried out from RNA transcripts. The first round of RT-PCR for the TCR CDR3 was performed with the HTBI primer set and the Qiagen OneStep RT-PCR kit. A second multiplex PCR round built the libraries, followed by size selection and purification. Sequencing of the libraries was done on an Illumina HiSeq2000 using paired-end 100 bp reads. Per the source publication's procedure: SOAPnuke was used to process the raw data, throwing out any read that contained adapters or uncalled bases, had a mean Phred below 15, or lacked an exact constant-primer or identifier match. High-quality paired reads were merged with COPE v1.2.5, and unique nucleotide sequences were defined as clonotypes. Clonotypes were aligned to IMGT TRBV, TRBD and TRBJ reference segments using MiTCR v1.1. The analysis included only V-J combinations with a frequency above 0.0001, which together covered roughly 99% of the repertoires. A TCS score was defined as the ratio between F50 (clonal expansion) and ExV (chaos), using BLOSUM62-based TCRdist between CDR3 peptides within each V-J. Welch's t-statistics and random forest reduced around 550 V-J features to some 14, which were used in a naive Bayes classifier (R e1071). The Morisita-Horn index was used to measure how similar the thyroid and blood repertoires were. TCRdb itself trimmed the public reads at Q25 with fastp, ran MiXCR and retained productive beta chains. CDR3 protein duplicates are merged, each entry listing the most common genes and DNA. The authors' filters were not applied to this entry. Counted in this sample were 600,000 to 700,000 distinct CDR3 sequences; less than 45% of them appeared once. The ten largest clones add up to approximately 7.2% of the sample.

This entry belongs to a study of T cells in Graves' hyperthyroidism and ophthalmopathy (dated by TCRdb to between 2019 and 2020). About the investigation overall: To identify TCR V-J signatures that set the groups apart, the researchers used a discovery cohort of 90 to 100 patients, made up of under 50 with Graves' ophthalmopathy and around 58 with stable Graves' hyperthyroidism. Prospective prediction of ophthalmopathy was tested in an independent validation cohort of 18 to 20 hyperthyroidism patients and roughly 16 patients who later progressed to ophthalmopathy. The 75 to 100 discovery patients were divided at random into training and test sets in a 7:3 ratio. Thyroid tissue and blood T-cell repertoires from six Graves' hyperthyroidism patients were also compared in the study. Following sampling, methimazole starting at 30 mg daily was given to hyperthyroidism patients, and high-dose intravenous methylprednisolone was given to ophthalmopathy patients. According to the paper, TCR Vbeta CDR3 sequencing was carried out on 135 peripheral blood samples, which came from fewer than 50 ophthalmopathy, fewer than 80 hyperthyroidism and about 17 progressor patients.

Beyond this particular receptor, the publication reports: During validation, the model predicted progression to ophthalmopathy a median of approximately 6 months ahead of onset, with 60% to 71% sensitivity and roughly 72% specificity. In cross-validation, a model built on a 13 V-J signature told ophthalmopathy apart from stable hyperthyroidism with approximately 90% sensitivity and approximately 81% specificity, and in testing the same model reached 80%/75%. No statistical method was used to set the sample size in advance, and investigators knew the group allocation. Most expanded thyroid clonotypes (frequency above 0.001) were also detected in blood, suggesting blood repertoires may reflect thyroid immune responses.

Any patient with an uncontrolled infection, another autoimmune disease, pregnancy or lactation was excluded. Clinical symptoms, serum thyroxine and TRAb, thyroid ultrasound, and orbital computed tomography formed the basis for the diagnoses. Trizol reagent was used to extract total RNA, and RNA quality was then checked on an Agilent 2100 Bioanalyzer. The chain is assembled from TRBV2 and TRBJ2-7, with an unclear D gene assignment. Sequencing input: peripheral blood or thyroid tissue (not recorded which). The TCR was taken from an adult man with Graves' disease, either hyperthyroidism or ophthalmopathy (not recorded which). The bases read TGTGCCAGCAGTCCCCCGGACGGAAGGAGCTCCTACGAGCAGTACTTC. Its translation reads: CASSPPDGRSSYEQYF.